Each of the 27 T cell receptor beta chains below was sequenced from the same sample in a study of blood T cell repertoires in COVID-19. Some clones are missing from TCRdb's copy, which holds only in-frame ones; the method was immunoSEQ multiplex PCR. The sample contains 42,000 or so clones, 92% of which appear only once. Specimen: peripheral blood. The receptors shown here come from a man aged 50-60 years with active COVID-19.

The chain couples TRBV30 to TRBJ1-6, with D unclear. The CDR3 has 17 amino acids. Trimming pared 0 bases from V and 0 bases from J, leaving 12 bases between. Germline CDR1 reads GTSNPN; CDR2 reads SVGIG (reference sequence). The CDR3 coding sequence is TGTGCCTGGAGTGTCCCTACCCGAAGCTCCTATAATTCACCCCTCCACTTT. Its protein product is CAWSVPTRSSYNSPLHF.

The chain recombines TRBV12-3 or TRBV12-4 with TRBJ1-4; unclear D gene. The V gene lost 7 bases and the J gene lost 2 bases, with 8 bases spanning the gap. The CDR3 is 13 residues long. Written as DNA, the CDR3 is TGTGCCAGCATGGGCATGACTAATGAAAAACTGTTTTTT. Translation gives CASMGMTNEKLFF.

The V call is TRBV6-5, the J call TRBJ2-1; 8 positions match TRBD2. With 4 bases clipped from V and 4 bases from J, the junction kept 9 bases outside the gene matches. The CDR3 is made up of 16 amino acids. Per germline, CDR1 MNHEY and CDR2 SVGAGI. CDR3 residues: CASSFLSGEWYNEQFF. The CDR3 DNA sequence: TGTGCCAGCAGTTTTCTTAGCGGGGAGTGGTACAATGAGCAGTTCTTC.

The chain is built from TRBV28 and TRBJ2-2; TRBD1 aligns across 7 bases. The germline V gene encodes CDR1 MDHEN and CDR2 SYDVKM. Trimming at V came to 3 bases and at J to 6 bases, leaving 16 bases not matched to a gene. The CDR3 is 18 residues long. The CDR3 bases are TGTGCCAGCAGTTTGTCAACGGCTGGACAGGTCCGTTCCGGGGAGCTGTTTTTT. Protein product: CASSLSTAGQVRSGELFF.

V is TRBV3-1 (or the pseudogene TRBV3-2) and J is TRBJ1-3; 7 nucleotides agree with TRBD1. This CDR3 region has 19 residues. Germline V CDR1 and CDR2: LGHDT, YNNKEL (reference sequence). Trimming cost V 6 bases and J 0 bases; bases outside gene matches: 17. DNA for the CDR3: TGTGCCAGCAGTCGAACAGGGGCGTCCTACAGGGTCTCTGGAAACACCATATATTTT. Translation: CASSRTGASYRVSGNTIYF.

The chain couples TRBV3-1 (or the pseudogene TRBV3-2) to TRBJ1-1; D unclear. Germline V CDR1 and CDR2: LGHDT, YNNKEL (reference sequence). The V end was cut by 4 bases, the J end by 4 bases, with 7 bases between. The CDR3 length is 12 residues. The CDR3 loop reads CASSLTGTEAFF. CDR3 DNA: TGTGCCAGCAGCCTAACCGGCACTGAAGCTTTCTTT.

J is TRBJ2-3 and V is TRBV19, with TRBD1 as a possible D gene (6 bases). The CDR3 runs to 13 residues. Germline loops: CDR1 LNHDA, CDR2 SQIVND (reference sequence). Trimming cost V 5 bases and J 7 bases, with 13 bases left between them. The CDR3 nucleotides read TGTGCCAGTAGTTCGAGGGACATCCATACGCAGTATTTT. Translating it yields CASSSRDIHTQYF.

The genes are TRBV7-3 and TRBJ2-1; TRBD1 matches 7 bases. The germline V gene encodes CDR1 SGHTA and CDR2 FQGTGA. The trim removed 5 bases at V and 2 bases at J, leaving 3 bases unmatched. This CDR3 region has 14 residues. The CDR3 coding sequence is TGTGCCAGCAGCGCCGGGACAGCCTACAATGAGCAGTTCTTC. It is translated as CASSAGTAYNEQFF.

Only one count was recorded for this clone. For the CDR3, the DNA is TGCGCCAGCAGCCAAGTCCCCTCGAACACCGGGGAGCTGTTTTTT. Residues: CASSQVPSNTGELFF. The V gene is TRBV4-1, the J gene TRBJ2-2; no firm D call. This CDR3 region has 15 residues. Trimming removed 1 base from V and 0 bases from J, with 6 bases in between. Germline V lookup: CDR1 MGHRA, CDR2 YSYEKL.

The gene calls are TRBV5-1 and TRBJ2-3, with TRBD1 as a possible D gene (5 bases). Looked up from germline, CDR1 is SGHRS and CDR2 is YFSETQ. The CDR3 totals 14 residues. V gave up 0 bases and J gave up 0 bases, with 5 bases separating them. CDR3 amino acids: CASSLGQSTDTQYF. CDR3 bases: TGCGCCAGCAGCTTGGGACAGAGCACAGATACGCAGTATTTT.

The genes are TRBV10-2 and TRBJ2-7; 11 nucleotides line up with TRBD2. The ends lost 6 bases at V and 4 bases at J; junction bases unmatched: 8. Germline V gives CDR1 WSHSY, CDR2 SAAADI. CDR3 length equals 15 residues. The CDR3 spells CASSHPGLADYEQYF. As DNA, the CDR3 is TGCGCCAGCAGCCATCCGGGACTAGCGGATTACGAGCAGTACTTC.

The CDR3 DNA sequence: TGTGCCAGCTCACCACCCAGTATACCTTATGGCTACACCTTC. Translating gives CASSPPSIPYGYTF. The gene calls are TRBV18 and TRBJ1-2, with D unresolved. Trimming left V 0 bases short and J 5 bases short, with 10 bases between. Germline-derived CDR1 and CDR2 are KGHSH and LQKENI. CDR3 length: 14 residues.

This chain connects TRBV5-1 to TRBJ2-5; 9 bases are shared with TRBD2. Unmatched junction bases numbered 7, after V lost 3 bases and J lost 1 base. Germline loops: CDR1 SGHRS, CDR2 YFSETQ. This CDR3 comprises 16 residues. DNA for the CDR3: TGCGCCAGCAGCTGGGGCCTAGCGGGGACCCAAGAGACCCAGTACTTC. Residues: CASSWGLAGTQETQYF.

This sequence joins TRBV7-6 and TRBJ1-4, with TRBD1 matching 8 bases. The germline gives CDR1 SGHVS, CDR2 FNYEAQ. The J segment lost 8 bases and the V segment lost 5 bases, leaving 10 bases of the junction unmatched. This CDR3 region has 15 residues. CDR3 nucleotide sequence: TGTGCCAGCAGCGACTGGACAGGGAGAGGGGAAAAACTGTTTTTT. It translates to CASSDWTGRGEKLFF.

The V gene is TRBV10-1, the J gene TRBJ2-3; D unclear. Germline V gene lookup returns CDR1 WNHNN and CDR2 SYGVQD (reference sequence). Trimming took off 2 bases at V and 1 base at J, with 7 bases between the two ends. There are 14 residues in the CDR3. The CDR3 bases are TGCGCCAGCAGTGAGACATTACGCACAGATACGCAGTATTTT. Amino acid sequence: CASSETLRTDTQYF.

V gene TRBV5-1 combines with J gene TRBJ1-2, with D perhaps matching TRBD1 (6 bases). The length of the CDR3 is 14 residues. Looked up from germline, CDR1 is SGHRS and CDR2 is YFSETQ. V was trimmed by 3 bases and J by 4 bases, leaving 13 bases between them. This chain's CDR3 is CASSSRDRTYGYTF. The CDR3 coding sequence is TGCGCCAGCAGCTCCCGTGACAGGACCTATGGCTACACCTTC.

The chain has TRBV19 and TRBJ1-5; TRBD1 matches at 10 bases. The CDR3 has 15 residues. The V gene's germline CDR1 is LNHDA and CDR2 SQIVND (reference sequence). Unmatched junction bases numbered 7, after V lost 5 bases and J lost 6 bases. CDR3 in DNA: TGTGCCAGTAGTTTCCGGGACAGGGGAGGTCAGCCCCAGCATTTT. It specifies CASSFRDRGGQPQHF.

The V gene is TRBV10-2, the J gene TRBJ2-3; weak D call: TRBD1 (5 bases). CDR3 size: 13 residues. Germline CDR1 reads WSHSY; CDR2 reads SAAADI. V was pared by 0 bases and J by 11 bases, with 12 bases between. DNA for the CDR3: TGCGCCAGCAGTGAGTCAAGGGGTACGGGGCAGTATTTT. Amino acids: CASSESRGTGQYF.

CDR3 coding DNA: TGTGCCAGCAGCCCAGCCTATAATTCACCCCTCCACTTT. Translated, it gives CASSPAYNSPLHF. The genes are TRBV5-4 and TRBJ1-6; no definite D call. Germline lookup yields CDR1 SGHNT and CDR2 YYREEE (reference sequence). Trimming removed 4 bases from V and 2 bases from J, with 4 bases in between. The CDR3 runs to 13 residues.

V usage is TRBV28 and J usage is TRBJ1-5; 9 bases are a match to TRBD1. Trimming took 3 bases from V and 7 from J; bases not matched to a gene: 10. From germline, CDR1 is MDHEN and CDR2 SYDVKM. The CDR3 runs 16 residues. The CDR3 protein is CASSLGTGRVNQPQHF. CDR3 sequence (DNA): TGTGCCAGCAGTTTGGGGACAGGGAGAGTCAACCAGCCCCAGCATTTT.

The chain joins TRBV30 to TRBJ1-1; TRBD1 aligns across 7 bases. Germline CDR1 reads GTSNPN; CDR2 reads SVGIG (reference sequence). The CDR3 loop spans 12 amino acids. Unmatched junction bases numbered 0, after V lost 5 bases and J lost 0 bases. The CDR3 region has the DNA TGTGCCTGGGGACAGGTGAACACTGAAGCTTTCTTT. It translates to CAWGQVNTEAFF.

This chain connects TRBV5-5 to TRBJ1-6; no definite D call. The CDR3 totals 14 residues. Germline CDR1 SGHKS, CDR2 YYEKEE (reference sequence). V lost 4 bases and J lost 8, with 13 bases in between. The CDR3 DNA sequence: TGTGCCAGCAGCGTTGCCCTCGGAGATTCACCCCTCCACTTT. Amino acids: CASSVALGDSPLHF.

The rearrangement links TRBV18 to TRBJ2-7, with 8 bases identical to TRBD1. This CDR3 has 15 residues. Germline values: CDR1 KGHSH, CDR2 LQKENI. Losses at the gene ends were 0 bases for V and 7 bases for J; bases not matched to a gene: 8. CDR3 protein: CASSPPGRGPREQYF. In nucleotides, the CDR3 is TGTGCCAGCTCACCACCTGGCAGGGGGCCTCGAGAGCAGTACTTC.

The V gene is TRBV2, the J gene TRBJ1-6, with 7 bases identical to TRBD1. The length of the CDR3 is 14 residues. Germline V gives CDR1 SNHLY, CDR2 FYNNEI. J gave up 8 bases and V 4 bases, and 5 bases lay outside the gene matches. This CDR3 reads CASSATGFDSPLHF. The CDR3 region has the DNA TGTGCCAGCAGTGCGACAGGGTTTGATTCACCCCTCCACTTT.

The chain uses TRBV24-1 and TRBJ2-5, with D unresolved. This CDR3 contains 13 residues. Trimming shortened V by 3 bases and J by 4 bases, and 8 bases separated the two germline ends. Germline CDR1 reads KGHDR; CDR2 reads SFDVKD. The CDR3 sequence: CATSDRDGETQYF. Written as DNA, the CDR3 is TGTGCCACCAGTGATCGAGATGGAGAGACCCAGTACTTC.

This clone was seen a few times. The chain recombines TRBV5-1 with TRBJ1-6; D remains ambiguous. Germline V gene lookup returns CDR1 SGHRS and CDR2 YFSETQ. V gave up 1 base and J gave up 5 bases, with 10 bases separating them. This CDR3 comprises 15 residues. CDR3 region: CASSLRQDDNSPLHF. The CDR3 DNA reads TGCGCCAGCAGCTTGAGACAAGACGATAATTCACCCCTCCACTTT. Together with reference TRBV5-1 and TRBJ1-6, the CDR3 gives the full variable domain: KAGVTQTPRYLIKTRGQQVTLSCSPISGHRSVSWYQQTPGQGLQFLFEYFSETQRNKGNFPGRFSGRQFSNSRSEMNVSTLELGDSALYLCASSLRQDDNSPLHFGNGTRLTVT.

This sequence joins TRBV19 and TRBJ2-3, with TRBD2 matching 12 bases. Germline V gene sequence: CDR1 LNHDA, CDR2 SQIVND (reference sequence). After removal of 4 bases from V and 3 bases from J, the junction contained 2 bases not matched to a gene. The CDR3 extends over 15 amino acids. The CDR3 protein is CASSTTSGRTDTQYF. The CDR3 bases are TGTGCCAGTAGTACCACTAGCGGGAGGACAGATACGCAGTATTTT.